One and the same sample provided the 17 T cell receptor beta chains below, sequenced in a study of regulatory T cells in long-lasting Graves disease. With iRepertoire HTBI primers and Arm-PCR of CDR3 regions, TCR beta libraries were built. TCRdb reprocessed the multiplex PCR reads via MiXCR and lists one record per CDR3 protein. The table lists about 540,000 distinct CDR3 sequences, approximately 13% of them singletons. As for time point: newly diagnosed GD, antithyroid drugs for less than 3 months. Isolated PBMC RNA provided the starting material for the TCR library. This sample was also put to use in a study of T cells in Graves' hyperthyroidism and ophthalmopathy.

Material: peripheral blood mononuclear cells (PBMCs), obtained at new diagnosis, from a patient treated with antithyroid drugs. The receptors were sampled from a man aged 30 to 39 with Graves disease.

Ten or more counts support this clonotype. The CDR3 region has the DNA TGTGCCAGCAGCCCAGTTACAAACTACGAGCAGTACTTC. This encodes CASSPVTNYEQYF. The chain is built from TRBV11-2 and TRBJ2-7; D is unclear. The CDR3 runs to 13 residues. Germline V gives CDR1 SGHAT, CDR2 FQNNGV. V was cut by 5 bases and J by 3 bases, with 11 bases left in between.

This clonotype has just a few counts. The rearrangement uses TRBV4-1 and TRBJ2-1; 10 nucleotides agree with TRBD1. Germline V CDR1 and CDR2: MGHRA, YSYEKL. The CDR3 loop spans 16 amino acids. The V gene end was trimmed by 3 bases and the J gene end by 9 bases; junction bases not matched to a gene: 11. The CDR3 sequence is CASSHAGTGVLGEQFF. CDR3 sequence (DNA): TGCGCCAGCAGCCATGCCGGGACAGGGGTTTTAGGTGAGCAGTTCTTC.

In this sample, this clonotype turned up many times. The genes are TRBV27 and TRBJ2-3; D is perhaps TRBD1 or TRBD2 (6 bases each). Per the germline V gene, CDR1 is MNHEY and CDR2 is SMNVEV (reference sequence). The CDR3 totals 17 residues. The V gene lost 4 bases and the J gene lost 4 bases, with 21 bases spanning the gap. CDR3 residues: CASSSLAGGPVADTQYF. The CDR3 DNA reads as TGTGCCAGCAGTTCCCTAGCTGGGGGGCCGGTCGCAGATACGCAGTATTTT.

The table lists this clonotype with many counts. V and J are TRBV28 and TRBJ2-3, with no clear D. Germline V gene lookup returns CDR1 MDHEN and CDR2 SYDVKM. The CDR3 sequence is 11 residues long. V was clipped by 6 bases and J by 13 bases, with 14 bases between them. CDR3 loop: CASRSTGPEYF. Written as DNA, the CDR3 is TGTGCCAGCAGGTCTACGGGCCCCGAGTATTTT.

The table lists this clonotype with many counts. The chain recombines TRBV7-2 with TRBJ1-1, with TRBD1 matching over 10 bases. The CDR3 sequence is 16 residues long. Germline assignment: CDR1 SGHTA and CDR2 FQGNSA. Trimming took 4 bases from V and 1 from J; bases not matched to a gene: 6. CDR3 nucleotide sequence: TGTGCCAGCAGCTCTAGGACAGGGGGACCGAACACTGAAGCTTTCTTT. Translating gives CASSSRTGGPNTEAFF.

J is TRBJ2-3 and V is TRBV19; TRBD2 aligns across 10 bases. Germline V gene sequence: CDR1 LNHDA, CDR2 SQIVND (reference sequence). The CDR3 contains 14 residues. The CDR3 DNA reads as TGTGCAGGACGCCTAGCGGGAGTCTTGGATACGCAGTATTTT. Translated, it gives CAGRLAGVLDTQYF. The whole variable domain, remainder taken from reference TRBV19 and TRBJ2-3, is DGGITQSPKYLFRKEGQNVTLSCEQNLNHDAMYWYRQDPGQGLRLIYYSQIVNDFQKGDIAEGYSVSREKKESFPLTVTSAQKNPTAFYLCAGRLAGVLDTQYFGPGTRLTVL.

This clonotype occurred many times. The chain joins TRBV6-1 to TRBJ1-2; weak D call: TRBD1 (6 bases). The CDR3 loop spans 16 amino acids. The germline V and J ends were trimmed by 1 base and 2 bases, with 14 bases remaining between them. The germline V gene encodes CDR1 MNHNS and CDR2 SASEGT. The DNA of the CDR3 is TGTGCCAGCAGTGAAGAAGGGGGGACAAGAAACTATGGCTACACCTTC. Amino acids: CASSEEGGTRNYGYTF.

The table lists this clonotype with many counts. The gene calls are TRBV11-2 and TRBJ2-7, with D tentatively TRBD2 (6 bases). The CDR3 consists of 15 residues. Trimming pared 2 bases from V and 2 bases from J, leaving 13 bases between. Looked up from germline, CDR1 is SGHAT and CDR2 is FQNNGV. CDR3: CASSLHGSLTYEQYF. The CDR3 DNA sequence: TGTGCCAGCAGCTTACACGGGAGTCTTACCTACGAGCAGTACTTC.

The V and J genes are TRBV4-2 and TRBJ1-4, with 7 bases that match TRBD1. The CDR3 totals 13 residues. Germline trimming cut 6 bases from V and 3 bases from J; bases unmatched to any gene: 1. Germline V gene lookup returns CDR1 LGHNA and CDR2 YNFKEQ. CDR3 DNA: TGTGCCAGCAGGACAGGGTCTAATGAAAAACTGTTTTTT. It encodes CASRTGSNEKLFF.

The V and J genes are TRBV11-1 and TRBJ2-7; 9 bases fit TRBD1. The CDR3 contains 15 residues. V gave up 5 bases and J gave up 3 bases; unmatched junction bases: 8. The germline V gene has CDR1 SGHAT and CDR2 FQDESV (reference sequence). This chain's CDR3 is CASSQRQGDYYEQYF. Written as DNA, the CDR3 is TGTGCCAGCAGCCAAAGACAGGGGGACTACTACGAGCAGTACTTC.

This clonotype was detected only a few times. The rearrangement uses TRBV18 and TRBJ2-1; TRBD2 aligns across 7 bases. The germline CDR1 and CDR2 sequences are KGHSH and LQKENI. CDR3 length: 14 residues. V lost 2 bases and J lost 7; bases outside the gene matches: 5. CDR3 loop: CASSPGGGRNEQFF. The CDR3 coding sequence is TGTGCCAGCTCACCAGGGGGAGGGCGGAATGAGCAGTTCTTC.

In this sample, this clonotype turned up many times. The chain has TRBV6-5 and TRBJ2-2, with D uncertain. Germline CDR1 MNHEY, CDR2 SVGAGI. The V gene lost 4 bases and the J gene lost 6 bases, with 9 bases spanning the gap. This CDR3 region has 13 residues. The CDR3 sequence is CASSFNRAGELFF. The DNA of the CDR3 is TGTGCCAGCAGTTTTAACCGAGCCGGGGAGCTGTTTTTT.

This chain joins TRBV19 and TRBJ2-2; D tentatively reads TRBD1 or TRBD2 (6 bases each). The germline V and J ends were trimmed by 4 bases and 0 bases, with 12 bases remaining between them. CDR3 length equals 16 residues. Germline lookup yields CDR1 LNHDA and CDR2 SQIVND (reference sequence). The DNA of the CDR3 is TGTGCCAGTAGTAGGGGGCGCGGGACGAACACCGGGGAGCTGTTTTTT. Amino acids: CASSRGRGTNTGELFF.

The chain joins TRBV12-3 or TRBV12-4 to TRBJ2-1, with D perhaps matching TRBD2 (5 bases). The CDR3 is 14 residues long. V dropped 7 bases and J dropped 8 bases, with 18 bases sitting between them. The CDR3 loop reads CASTPSFLRDEQFF. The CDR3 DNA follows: TGTGCCAGCACCCCTAGCTTCCTTCGTGATGAGCAGTTCTTC.

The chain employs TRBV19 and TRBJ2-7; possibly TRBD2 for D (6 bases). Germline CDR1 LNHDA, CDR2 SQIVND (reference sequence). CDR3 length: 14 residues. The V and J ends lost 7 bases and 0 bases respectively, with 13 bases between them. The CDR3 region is CASTSGPASYEQYF. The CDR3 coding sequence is TGTGCCAGTACAAGCGGGCCGGCCTCCTACGAGCAGTACTTC.

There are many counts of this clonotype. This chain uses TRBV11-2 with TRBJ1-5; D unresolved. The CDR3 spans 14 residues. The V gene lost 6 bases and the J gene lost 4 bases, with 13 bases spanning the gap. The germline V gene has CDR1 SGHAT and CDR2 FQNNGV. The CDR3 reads CASSLEGFNQPQHF. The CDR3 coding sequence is TGTGCCAGCAGTTTGGAAGGTTTTAATCAGCCCCAGCATTTT.

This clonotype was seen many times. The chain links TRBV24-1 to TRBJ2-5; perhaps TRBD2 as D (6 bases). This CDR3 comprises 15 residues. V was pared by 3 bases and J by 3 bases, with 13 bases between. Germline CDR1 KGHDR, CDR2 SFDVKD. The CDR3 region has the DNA TGTGCCACCAGTGATCCGCCTGGAGGGGAAGAGACCCAGTACTTC. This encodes CATSDPPGGEETQYF.